The clone carrying this TCR beta chain was detected ten times or more. Antigen unknown. The junction departs from germline at one end; a sequencing error may be responsible. CDR3 size: 14 residues. TCRdb called the 5' RACE reads again in MiXCR, with one record for every CDR3 protein. The sample shows 150,000 or so distinct CDR3 sequences, roughly 10% of them seen only once. The data originate from a study of CD8 T cells in ankylosing spondylitis. Study observations and caveats: Earlier reports found some motif variants in synovial fluid and blood in reactive arthritis. Reportedly, significant enrichment of disease-linked clones occurred in matched ankylosing spondylitis synovial fluid.

The specimen was blood, either unsorted or a sorted T cell fraction (not recorded which). The chain employs TRBV12-3 or TRBV12-4 and TRBJ1-2; TRBD1 aligns across 8 bases. This sequence was found in a female donor with ankylosing spondylitis or in good health (not recorded which). The CDR3, as DNA: TGTGCCAGCAGTCCCCAGGGGGCTCGATGGGTCTCCGACTTC. Translated: CASSPQGARWVSDF.